Presented here are 17 T cell receptor beta chains from one specimen sequenced in a study of shared clonotypes between healthy human individuals. Data came from immunoSEQ multiplex PCR; TCRdb stores just in-frame clones and leaves some out. The sample lists a few hundred thousand clones, about 74% seen once, with about a tenth in the top ten. The specimen sequenced was memory CD4+ T cells sorted from blood. Subset described: CD45RA-negative fraction. These receptors all stem from a man aged 25-45 years in good health.

V and J are TRBV5-1 and TRBJ2-3; D remains unclear. Looked up from germline, CDR1 is SGHRS and CDR2 is YFSETQ. The CDR3 runs to 16 residues. Trimming cost V 0 bases and J 2 bases, with 13 bases left between them. CDR3 amino acids: CASSLGGSPYTDTQYF. CDR3 coding DNA: TGCGCCAGCAGCTTGGGCGGTTCCCCTTACACAGATACGCAGTATTTT.

The gene calls are TRBV5-5 and TRBJ2-5, with 8 bases matching TRBD1. Germline CDR1 is SGHKS and CDR2 is YYEKEE (reference sequence). After removal of 4 bases from V and 1 base from J, the junction contained 0 bases not matched to a gene. CDR3 length: 13 residues. The DNA of the CDR3 is TGTGCCAGCAGCCAGGGGGCCCAAGAGACCCAGTACTTC. Its translation is CASSQGAQETQYF.

The J gene is TRBJ2-1, the V gene TRBV7-6; weak D call: TRBD2 (5 bases). CDR1 is SGHVS and CDR2 is FNYEAQ in the germline V gene. The CDR3 runs 15 residues. With 3 bases removed from V and 4 bases from J, the gap between germline ends came to 13 bases. CDR3 in DNA: TGTGCCAGCAGCTTTAGCGAGGGCGGGTACAATGAGCAGTTCTTC. Amino acid sequence: CASSFSEGGYNEQFF.

The CDR3 DNA reads as TGCAGTGTGGGCGGGAGCCTTAAGTTCTTC. Translating gives CSVGGSLKFF. V is TRBV20-1 and J is TRBJ2-1; 7 bases are a match to TRBD2. The trim removed 7 bases at V and 14 bases at J, leaving 8 bases unmatched. Germline V lookup: CDR1 DFQATT, CDR2 SNEGSKA (reference sequence). There are 10 residues in the CDR3.

This chain's CDR3 is CATSSPPGQPYEQYF. The DNA of the CDR3 is TGTGCCACCAGCTCCCCTCCGGGACAGCCGTACGAGCAGTACTTC. This sequence joins TRBV15 and TRBJ2-7; TRBD1 matches at 7 bases. The length of the CDR3 is 15 residues. In germline, CDR1 is LNHNV, CDR2 YYDKDF (reference sequence). Trimming at V came to 5 bases and at J to 4 bases, leaving 11 bases not matched to a gene.

The chain combines TRBV7-2 with TRBJ2-1; 7 bases are shared with TRBD1. V lost 4 bases and J lost 4; bases outside the gene matches: 1. Per the germline V gene, CDR1 is SGHTA and CDR2 is FQGNSA. The CDR3 runs to 13 residues. The CDR3 region has the DNA TGTGCCAGCAGCTCGGGACAGTACAATGAGCAGTTCTTC. This codes for CASSSGQYNEQFF.

This clone has only a few counts. CDR3 in DNA: TGTGCCAGTAGTAAGAACAGGGGAGTTGAAGATACGCAGTATTTT. Translation: CASSKNRGVEDTQYF. The genes are TRBV19 and TRBJ2-3; 7 positions agree with TRBD1. V dropped 4 bases and J dropped 5; count of bases not matched to a gene: 9. The CDR3 totals 15 residues. The V gene's germline CDR1 is LNHDA and CDR2 SQIVND (reference sequence).

The chain employs TRBV29-1 and TRBJ1-2, with a possible D match to TRBD1 (5 bases). V shed 3 bases and J shed 4 bases, with 6 bases lying between them. The CDR3 runs 11 residues. Germline assignment: CDR1 SQVTM and CDR2 ANQGSEA. CDR3 loop: CSVEGGYGYTF. DNA of the CDR3: TGCAGCGTTGAGGGGGGCTATGGCTACACCTTC.

Comments on this clone: A far more abundant clone sits one base away, making this likely a read error. The genes are TRBV6-1 and TRBJ1-1, with D maybe TRBD1 (5 bases). V was clipped by 10 bases and J by 5 bases, with 20 bases between them. Germline CDR1 MNHNS, CDR2 SASEGT. The CDR3 loop spans 14 amino acids. This CDR3 reads CATREVGGGTEAFF. The CDR3 coding sequence is TGTGCCACCAGGGAAGTGGGGGGGGGTACTGAAGCTTTCTTT.

This clone showed up just a few times. The chain employs TRBV2 and TRBJ2-2; D might be TRBD2 (6 bases). The CDR3 length is 15 residues. CDR1 is SNHLY and CDR2 is FYNNEI in the germline V gene. With 9 bases removed from V and 5 bases from J, the gap between germline ends came to 19 bases. CDR3 residues: CASQPVGGTTGELFF. The CDR3 DNA reads as TGTGCCAGTCAACCCGTGGGGGGAACGACCGGGGAGCTGTTTTTT.

The chain employs TRBV10-3 and TRBJ2-7; D unclear. CDR1 is ENHRY and CDR2 is SYGVKD in the germline V gene. The CDR3 is 14 residues long. V lost 0 bases and J lost 4, with 10 bases in between. CDR3: CAISESATSYEQYF. Written as DNA, the CDR3 is TGTGCCATCAGTGAGTCCGCGACATCATACGAGCAGTACTTC.

As for this clone: Different DNA sequences within this sample yield the same CDR3. The V call is TRBV7-9, the J call TRBJ2-3; tentatively, D is TRBD2 (6 bases). The V end was cut by 1 base, the J end by 9 bases, with 8 bases between. Germline lookup yields CDR1 SEHNR and CDR2 FQNEAQ (reference sequence). The CDR3 consists of 12 residues. CDR3 loop: CASSLVGGTQYF. The CDR3 bases are TGTGCCAGCAGCTTAGTGGGAGGCACGCAGTATTTT.

The chain employs TRBV28 and TRBJ2-5, with D tentatively TRBD1 or TRBD2 (5 bases each). In germline, CDR1 is MDHEN, CDR2 SYDVKM. The V end was cut by 3 bases, the J end by 3 bases, with 14 bases between. CDR3 length: 15 amino acids. The CDR3 sequence is CASSLGTGREETQYF. CDR3 DNA: TGTGCCAGCAGTTTGGGTACGGGGCGAGAAGAGACCCAGTACTTC.

This clone was seen many times. The V call is TRBV5-6, the J call TRBJ2-5; D might be TRBD1 (5 bases). The CDR3 runs 17 residues. V was pared by 3 bases and J by 2 bases, with 20 bases between. Per germline, CDR1 SGHDT and CDR2 YYEEEE. The DNA for the CDR3 is TGTGCCAGCAGCTACCCTAACCCAGGGATTGGACAAGAGACCCAGTACTTC. Translating gives CASSYPNPGIGQETQYF.

This clone was counted only a few times. This rearrangement joins TRBV9 to TRBJ1-5; D is uncertain. In germline, CDR1 is SGDLS, CDR2 YYNGEE. This CDR3 is 16 amino acids long. The V end was cut by 0 bases, the J end by 0 bases, with 10 bases between. The CDR3 region is CASSVVTTDSNQPQHF. DNA of the CDR3: TGTGCCAGCAGCGTAGTAACCACGGATAGCAATCAGCCCCAGCATTTT.

Only one count was recorded for this clone. The chain carries TRBV25-1 and TRBJ2-3; weak D call: TRBD2 (6 bases). Germline assignment: CDR1 MGHDK and CDR2 SYGVNS. V was shortened by 7 bases and J by 5 bases, with 16 bases between the two germline ends. CDR3 size: 14 residues. The CDR3 here is CASIAGIGRDTQYF. The CDR3 nucleotides are TGTGCCAGCATCGCGGGAATAGGGAGAGATACGCAGTATTTT.

The CDR3 DNA reads as TGTGCCAGCAGCGCTATTGGAAACACCATATATTTT. As protein: CASSAIGNTIYF. The chain recombines TRBV9 with TRBJ1-3; D is ambiguous. The germline V gene has CDR1 SGDLS and CDR2 YYNGEE. The CDR3 consists of 12 residues. Trimming removed 3 bases at V and 3 bases at J, with 4 bases between. Combining the CDR3 with reference TRBV9 and TRBJ1-3 gives the whole variable domain DSGVTQTPKHLITATGQRVTLRCSPRSGDLSVYWYQQSLDQGLQFLIQYYNGEERAKGNILERFSAQQFPDLHSELNLSSLELGDSALYFCASSAIGNTIYFGEGSWLTVV.